Below, 21 T cell receptor beta chains from the same sample are listed, as sequenced in a study of blood T cell repertoires in COVID-19. Using immunoSEQ multiplex PCR, the repertoire was profiled, and TCRdb retains in-frame clones only, with some absent. The sample shows tens of thousands of clones, just over 85% of them seen only once. Sequencing used peripheral blood. The receptors were gathered from a man between 50 and 59 years old with active or convalescent COVID-19.

The chain links TRBV9 to TRBJ1-2; tentative D call: TRBD1 (5 bases). Germline V gives CDR1 SGDLS, CDR2 YYNGEE. CDR3 length: 14 amino acids. Trimming took 4 bases from V and 1 from J, leaving 11 bases between them. The CDR3 bases are TGTGCCAGCAGCCCAGTGGGACTTAACTATGGCTACACCTTC. Translating gives CASSPVGLNYGYTF. The whole variable domain, remainder taken from reference TRBV9 and TRBJ1-2, is DSGVTQTPKHLITATGQRVTLRCSPRSGDLSVYWYQQSLDQGLQFLIQYYNGEERAKGNILERFSAQQFPDLHSELNLSSLELGDSALYFCASSPVGLNYGYTFGSGTRLTVV.

In this sample, this clone turned up once. The chain couples TRBV18 to TRBJ2-4; maybe TRBD2 (5 bases). V was shortened by 5 bases and J by 0 bases, with 14 bases between the two germline ends. In germline, CDR1 is KGHSH, CDR2 LQKENI. The CDR3 runs 16 residues. CDR3 sequence (DNA): TGTGCCAGCTCAGCTGGAGGACTCCAAGCCAAAAACATTCAGTACTTC. It translates to CASSAGGLQAKNIQYF.

The sample holds one count of this clone. The rearrangement links TRBV9 to TRBJ1-1; TRBD1 matches at 10 bases. Germline V gene sequence: CDR1 SGDLS, CDR2 YYNGEE. V lost 4 bases and J lost 5; bases outside the gene matches: 8. This CDR3 region has 15 residues. CDR3 sequence reads: CASSLGTGDRTEAFF. CDR3 in DNA: TGTGCCAGCAGCCTAGGGACAGGGGATCGAACTGAAGCTTTCTTT. The full variable domain, rest sourced from reference TRBV9 and TRBJ1-1, is DSGVTQTPKHLITATGQRVTLRCSPRSGDLSVYWYQQSLDQGLQFLIQYYNGEERAKGNILERFSAQQFPDLHSELNLSSLELGDSALYFCASSLGTGDRTEAFFGQGTRLTVV.

This chain uses TRBV30 with TRBJ1-2, with a possible D match to TRBD1 (5 bases). V was trimmed by 0 bases and J by 8 bases, leaving 13 bases between them. Germline values: CDR1 GTSNPN, CDR2 SVGIG (reference sequence). This CDR3 spans 13 amino acids. The CDR3 DNA reads as TGTGCCTGGAGTGTACCAGGGATGCGCGGCTACACCTTC. Translation gives CAWSVPGMRGYTF. Full variable domain (rest looked up from reference TRBV30 and TRBJ1-2): SQTIHQWPATLVQPVGSPLSLECTVEGTSNPNLYWYRQAAGRGLQLLFYSVGIGQISSEVPQNLSASRPQDRQFILSSKKLLLSDSGFYLCAWSVPGMRGYTFGSGTRLTVV.

The rearrangement uses TRBV5-6 and TRBJ2-7, with a weak D call TRBD2 (6 bases). Germline V gives CDR1 SGHDT, CDR2 YYEEEE. CDR3 size: 16 residues. V dropped 0 bases and J dropped 6 bases, with 19 bases sitting between them. Written as DNA, the CDR3 is TGTGCCAGCAGCTTGGCGCGGGGAACGGGCAAAGGCGAGCAGTACTTC. Translated, it gives CASSLARGTGKGEQYF.

This clone was observed a single time. The chain carries TRBV4-1 and TRBJ2-7; the match to TRBD2 covers 8 bases. Germline CDR1 is MGHRA and CDR2 is YSYEKL. With V trimmed by 4 bases and J by 4 bases, 9 bases remained unmatched. The CDR3 length is 15 residues. The CDR3 nucleotides are TGCGCCAGCAGCCTACTGGCGGGAGGAGGATACGAGCAGTACTTC. This encodes CASSLLAGGGYEQYF.

This clone was recorded only once. This chain uses TRBV5-1 with TRBJ2-7; TRBD1 matches 10 bases. Germline V gene data show CDR1 as SGHRS and CDR2 as YFSETQ. The CDR3 is 15 residues long. V shed 4 bases and J 0 bases; nucleotides not matched to a gene: 4. The CDR3 loop reads CASSMTGGGSYEQYF. The DNA of the CDR3 is TGCGCCAGCAGCATGACAGGGGGCGGCTCCTACGAGCAGTACTTC.

This sequence joins TRBV7-2 and TRBJ2-5; TRBD1 aligns across 11 bases. Germline CDR1 SGHTA, CDR2 FQGNSA. The CDR3 has 16 residues. V lost 3 bases, J lost 7 bases, and 10 bases stayed unmatched. CDR3 amino acids: CASSFSVGQGVGTQYF. CDR3 bases: TGTGCCAGCAGCTTCTCCGTGGGACAGGGGGTAGGGACCCAGTACTTC.

Comment on this clone: In the same sample, other DNA sequences code for this CDR3. CDR3 loop: CASSYSGRAYEQYF. The CDR3, as DNA: TGTGCCAGCAGTTACTCGGGCAGGGCTTACGAGCAGTACTTC. The chain joins TRBV6-5 to TRBJ2-7; D possibly corresponds to TRBD1 (5 bases). Looked up from germline, CDR1 is MNHEY and CDR2 is SVGAGI. V lost 0 bases and J lost 4, with 10 bases in between. This CDR3 is built from 14 residues.

The chain has TRBV13 and TRBJ1-1; tentative D call: TRBD1 (5 bases). The ends were cut back, 5 bases at V and 4 bases at J, with 8 bases in the middle. The CDR3 runs 12 residues. Germline CDR1 reads PRHDT; CDR2 reads FYEKMQ (reference sequence). The CDR3 region has the DNA TGTGCCAGCAGCATAACAGGCACTGAAGCTTTCTTT. Translating it yields CASSITGTEAFF.

The chain employs TRBV7-9 and TRBJ2-3; weak D call: TRBD2 (6 bases). V lost 2 bases and J 0 bases, leaving 12 bases between the germline ends. Germline V gene lookup returns CDR1 SEHNR and CDR2 FQNEAQ (reference sequence). The CDR3 contains 16 residues. The CDR3 DNA is TGTGCCAGCAGCTTACGGGACGGGGGTAGCACAGATACGCAGTATTTT. Translation gives CASSLRDGGSTDTQYF.

The V gene is TRBV5-1, the J gene TRBJ2-5; 7 nucleotides agree with TRBD2. Trimming removed 4 bases from V and 5 bases from J; junction bases left unmatched: 20. CDR1 is SGHRS and CDR2 is YFSETQ in the germline V gene. There are 18 residues in the CDR3. CDR3 loop: CASSLRASQAGSGETQYF. CDR3 in DNA: TGCGCCAGCAGCCTCCGTGCGTCCCAAGCGGGATCTGGTGAGACCCAGTACTTC.

This chain uses TRBV7-6 with TRBJ2-7; 8 bases line up with TRBD1. Unmatched junction bases numbered 8, after V lost 1 base and J lost 6 bases. Germline lookup yields CDR1 SGHVS and CDR2 FNYEAQ. This CDR3 region has 15 residues. The CDR3 spells CASSLVQGALGEQYF. CDR3 nucleotide sequence: TGTGCCAGCAGCTTAGTGCAGGGGGCGCTTGGCGAGCAGTACTTC.

The rearrangement uses TRBV4-2 and TRBJ1-6, with D unclear. Germline V gene data show CDR1 as LGHNA and CDR2 as YNFKEQ. This CDR3 has 14 residues. Trimming cost V 6 bases and J 5 bases, with 11 bases left between them. CDR3 loop: CASSFRSDNSPLHF. CDR3 bases: TGTGCCAGCAGTTTCCGGTCCGATAATTCACCCCTCCACTTT.

The chain combines TRBV5-1 with TRBJ1-4; 8 bases are shared with TRBD1. This CDR3 comprises 14 residues. Germline values: CDR1 SGHRS, CDR2 YFSETQ. V lost 10 bases, J lost 4 bases, and 9 bases stayed unmatched. DNA for the CDR3: TGCGCCTGCGGACAGGGAGGTTATAATGAAAAACTGTTTTTT. This gives the protein CACGQGGYNEKLFF. The variable domain in full, completed from reference TRBV5-1 and TRBJ1-4, reads KAGVTQTPRYLIKTRGQQVTLSCSPISGHRSVSWYQQTPGQGLQFLFEYFSETQRNKGNFPGRFSGRQFSNSRSEMNVSTLELGDSALYLCACGQGGYNEKLFFGSGTQLSVL.

In this sample, this clone turned up once. The chain couples TRBV5-1 to TRBJ2-7; possible D gene TRBD1, 5 bases. Germline V gene sequence: CDR1 SGHRS, CDR2 YFSETQ. The CDR3 runs 15 residues. The V gene lost 0 bases and the J gene lost 5 bases, with 15 bases spanning the gap. This CDR3 is CASSLEAGFWNEQYF. The CDR3 coding sequence is TGCGCCAGCAGCTTGGAGGCAGGGTTTTGGAACGAGCAGTACTTC.

DNA of the CDR3: TGTGCCAGCAGCTTGGAAGTTTCGGGGGGAACTGAAGCTTTCTTT. Translation gives CASSLEVSGGTEAFF. J is TRBJ1-1 and V is TRBV5-6; maybe TRBD1 (5 bases). The CDR3 has 15 amino acids. Trimming left V 0 bases short and J 5 bases short, with 14 bases between. Germline V gene sequence: CDR1 SGHDT, CDR2 YYEEEE.

This sequence joins TRBV5-1 and TRBJ2-7; perhaps TRBD2 as D (5 bases). V was cut by 0 bases and J by 1 base, with 11 bases left in between. The CDR3 runs to 15 residues. The germline V gene has CDR1 SGHRS and CDR2 YFSETQ. CDR3 loop: CASSLVISGSYEQYF. CDR3 in DNA: TGCGCCAGCAGCTTGGTCATCAGCGGTTCCTACGAGCAGTACTTC.

In its sample, this clone was seen once. This rearrangement joins TRBV5-1 to TRBJ2-1; TRBD2 aligns across 8 bases. Germline lookup yields CDR1 SGHRS and CDR2 YFSETQ. The CDR3 sequence is 14 residues long. Trimming at V came to 4 bases and at J to 6 bases, leaving 6 bases not matched to a gene. The CDR3 spells CASSPTTSVNEQFF. CDR3 DNA sequence: TGCGCCAGCAGCCCTACGACTAGCGTCAATGAGCAGTTCTTC.

This sequence joins TRBV9 and TRBJ1-3; maybe TRBD1 (6 bases). Trimming cost V 6 bases and J 0 bases, with 10 bases left between them. This CDR3 contains 14 residues. Germline V CDR1 and CDR2: SGDLS, YYNGEE. The CDR3 protein is CASTEGGSGNTIYF. As DNA, the CDR3 is TGTGCCAGCACGGAAGGGGGCTCTGGAAACACCATATATTTT.

The chain employs TRBV6-5 and TRBJ1-2; D not certain. V lost 2 bases to trimming and J lost 4 bases, with 11 bases between them. Germline V lookup: CDR1 MNHEY, CDR2 SVGAGI. The CDR3 is made up of 14 amino acids. CDR3 bases: TGTGCCAGCAGTTACGGACGGGAACCCTATGGCTACACCTTC. Translating gives CASSYGREPYGYTF.